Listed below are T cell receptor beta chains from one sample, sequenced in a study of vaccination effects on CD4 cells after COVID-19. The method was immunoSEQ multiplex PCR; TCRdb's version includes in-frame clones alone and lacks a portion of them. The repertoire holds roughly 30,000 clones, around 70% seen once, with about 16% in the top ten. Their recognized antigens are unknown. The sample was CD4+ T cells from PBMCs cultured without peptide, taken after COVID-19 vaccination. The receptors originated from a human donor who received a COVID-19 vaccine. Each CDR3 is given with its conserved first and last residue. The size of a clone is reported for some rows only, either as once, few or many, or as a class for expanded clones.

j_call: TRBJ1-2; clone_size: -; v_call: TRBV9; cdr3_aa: CASSPGGYTF
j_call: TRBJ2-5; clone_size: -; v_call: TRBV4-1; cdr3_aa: CASSPGGQTQYF
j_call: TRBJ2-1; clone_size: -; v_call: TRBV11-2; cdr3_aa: CASSTPGRKTYNEQFF
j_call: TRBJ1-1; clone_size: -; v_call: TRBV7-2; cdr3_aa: CASSLATGNTEAFF
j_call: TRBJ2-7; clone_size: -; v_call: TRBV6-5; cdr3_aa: CASKTVGYEQYF
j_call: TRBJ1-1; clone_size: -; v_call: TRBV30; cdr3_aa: CAWGRHGAEAFF
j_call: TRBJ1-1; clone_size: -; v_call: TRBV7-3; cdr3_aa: CASSLTGETEAFF
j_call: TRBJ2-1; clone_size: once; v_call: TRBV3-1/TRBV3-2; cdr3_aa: CASSQLTWLDEQFF
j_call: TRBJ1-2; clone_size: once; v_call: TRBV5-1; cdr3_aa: CASSLGDRGGYTF
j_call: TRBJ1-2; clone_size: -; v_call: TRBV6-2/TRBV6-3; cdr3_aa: CASSTPRTGWGPHYGYTF
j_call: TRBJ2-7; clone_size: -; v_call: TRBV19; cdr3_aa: CASGTRLGYEQYF
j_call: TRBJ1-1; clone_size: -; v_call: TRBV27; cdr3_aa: CASSFAYNRQSEAFF
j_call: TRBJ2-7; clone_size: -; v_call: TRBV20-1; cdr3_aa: CSASTGGGSYEQYF
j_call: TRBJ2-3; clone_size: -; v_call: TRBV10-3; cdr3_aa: CAISESRGALTDTQYF
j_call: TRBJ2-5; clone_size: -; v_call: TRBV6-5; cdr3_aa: CASSRQYQETQYF
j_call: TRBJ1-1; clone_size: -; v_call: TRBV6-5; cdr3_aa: CASVPGGRNTEAFF
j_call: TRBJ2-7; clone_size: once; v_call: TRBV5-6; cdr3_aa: CASSPKHRYEQYF
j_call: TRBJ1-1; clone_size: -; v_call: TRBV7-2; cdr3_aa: CASSQTGRTEAFF
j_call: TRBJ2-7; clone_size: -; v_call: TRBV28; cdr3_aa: CASSLSTRGKQYF
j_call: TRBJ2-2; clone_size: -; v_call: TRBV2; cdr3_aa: CASSVEGGRSGELFF
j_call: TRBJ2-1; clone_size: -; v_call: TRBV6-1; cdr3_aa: CASSEALGGGTYNEQFF
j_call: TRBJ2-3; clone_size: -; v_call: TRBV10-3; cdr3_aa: CAISESQGRTDTQYF
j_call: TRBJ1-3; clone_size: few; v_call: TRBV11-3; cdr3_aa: CASSGTGGDTIYF
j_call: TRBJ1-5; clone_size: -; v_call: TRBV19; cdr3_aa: CASSFPNQPQHF
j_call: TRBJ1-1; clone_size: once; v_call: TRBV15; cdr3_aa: CATSKGQGNTEAFF
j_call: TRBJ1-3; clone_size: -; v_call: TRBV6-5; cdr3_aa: CASSPRVPSGNTIYF
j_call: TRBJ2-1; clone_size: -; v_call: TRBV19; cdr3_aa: CASSIEGTSGAIYNEQFF
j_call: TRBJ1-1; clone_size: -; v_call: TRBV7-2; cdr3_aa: CASSLDWGVNTEAFF
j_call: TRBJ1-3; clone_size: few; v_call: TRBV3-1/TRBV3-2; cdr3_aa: CASSQEDSRVTGNTIYF
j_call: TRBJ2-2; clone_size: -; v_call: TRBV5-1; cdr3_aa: CASSQRGHLGTGELFF
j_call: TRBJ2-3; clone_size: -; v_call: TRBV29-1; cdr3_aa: CSVDPGTDTQYF
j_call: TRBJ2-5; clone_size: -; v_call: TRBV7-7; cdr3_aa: CASSSSWGDQETQYF
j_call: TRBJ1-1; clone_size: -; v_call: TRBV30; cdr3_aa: CAWSSDGYGRNTEAFF